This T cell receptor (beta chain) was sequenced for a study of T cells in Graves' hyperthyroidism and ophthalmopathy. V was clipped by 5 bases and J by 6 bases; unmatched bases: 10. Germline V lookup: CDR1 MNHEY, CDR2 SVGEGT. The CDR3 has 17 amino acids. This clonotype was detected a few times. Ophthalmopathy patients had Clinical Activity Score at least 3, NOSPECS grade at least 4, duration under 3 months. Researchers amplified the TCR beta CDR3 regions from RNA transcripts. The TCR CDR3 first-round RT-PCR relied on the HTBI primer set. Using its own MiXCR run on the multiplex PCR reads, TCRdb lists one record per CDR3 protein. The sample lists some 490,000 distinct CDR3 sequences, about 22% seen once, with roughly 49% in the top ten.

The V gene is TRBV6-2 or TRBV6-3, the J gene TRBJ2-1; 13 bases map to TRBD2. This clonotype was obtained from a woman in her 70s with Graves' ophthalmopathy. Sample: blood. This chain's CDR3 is CASSPGLAGDLSNEQFF. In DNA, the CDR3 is TGTGCCAGCAGTCCAGGACTAGCGGGAGACCTCAGCAATGAGCAGTTCTTC.